The rows below give T cell receptor beta chains drawn from one sample of a study of graft-versus-host responses after intestinal transplantation. Libraries were prepared by immunoSEQ multiplex PCR; TCRdb keeps only in-frame clonotypes and omits some of them. The sample shows about 100,000 clones, approximately 84% of them seen only once. No antigen has been identified for these receptors. The sample here was unstimulated CD4+ T cells sorted from spleen or lymph node cells, taken before transplant. These receptors were collected from a human donor who was the organ donor for an intestinal transplant. The CDR3 runs from the conserved cysteine through the conserved F or W. The order of the fields is D gene, J gene, clone size, V gene, CDR3 DNA, CDR3 protein. A D gene is named only where the DNA matches it firmly. Clone size is given for some rows only: seen once, a few or many times, or a class if the clone is expanded.

d_gene: TRBD1; j_gene: TRBJ1-5; abundance: .; v_gene: TRBV6-1; CDR3nt: TGTGCCAGCAGAGGACAGGGGGGTAATCAGCCCCAGCATTTT; CDR3aa: CASRGQGGNQPQHF
d_gene: .; j_gene: TRBJ1-6; abundance: .; v_gene: TRBV7-9; CDR3nt: TGTGCCAGCAGCGAAAGGGAATATTCACCCCTCCACTTT; CDR3aa: CASSEREYSPLHF
d_gene: TRBD1; j_gene: TRBJ1-2; abundance: .; v_gene: TRBV28; CDR3nt: TGTGCCAGCAGTTCATCAGGGACAGGGTTAGATGGCTACACCTTC; CDR3aa: CASSSSGTGLDGYTF
d_gene: .; j_gene: TRBJ2-7; abundance: once; v_gene: TRBV30; CDR3nt: TGTGCCTGGAGTGTAGGGGCAGGGCCTTCCTACGAGCAGTACTTC; CDR3aa: CAWSVGAGPSYEQYF
d_gene: .; j_gene: TRBJ1-4; abundance: once; v_gene: TRBV7-9; CDR3nt: TGTGCCAGCAGCTTAGGGAGGGGATCGGGAAAGGAAAAACTGTTTTTT; CDR3aa: CASSLGRGSGKEKLFF
d_gene: .; j_gene: TRBJ2-2; abundance: .; v_gene: TRBV10-3; CDR3nt: TGTGCTAACTCGGCTCGACAGTACGGGGAGCTGTTTTTT; CDR3aa: CANSARQYGELFF
d_gene: .; j_gene: TRBJ2-7; abundance: .; v_gene: TRBV6-5; CDR3nt: TGTGCCAGCTCACTCGCGACTAGTTCGAGCGAGCAGTACTTC; CDR3aa: CASSLATSSSEQYF
d_gene: .; j_gene: TRBJ2-3; abundance: once; v_gene: TRBV4-1; CDR3nt: TGCGCCAGCAGCCGCATCCCAGGTGGGCGCCCCGGTTACCCAGATACGCAGTATTTT; CDR3aa: CASSRIPGGRPGYPDTQYF
d_gene: .; j_gene: TRBJ2-4; abundance: .; v_gene: TRBV11-2; CDR3nt: TGTGCCAGCAGCTCAACCCTACCCGACATTACCCCCGAGGTGGACTTC; CDR3aa: CASSSTLPDITPEVDF
d_gene: TRBD2; j_gene: TRBJ2-1; abundance: .; v_gene: TRBV28; CDR3nt: TGTGCCAGCAGTTCCTTCCCAGCGGGGGCCTACAATGAGCAGTTCTTC; CDR3aa: CASSSFPAGAYNEQFF
d_gene: TRBD2; j_gene: TRBJ2-1; abundance: .; v_gene: TRBV2; CDR3nt: TGTGCCAGCAGTGAACTAGCGGGTGAGCAGTTCTTC; CDR3aa: CASSELAGEQFF
d_gene: .; j_gene: TRBJ1-2; abundance: few; v_gene: TRBV30; CDR3nt: TGTGCCTTCCTACCCGGGATGTCCTCCTCACTAAAGATGGACTACACCTTC; CDR3aa: CAFLPGMSSSLKMDYTF
d_gene: .; j_gene: TRBJ2-3; abundance: .; v_gene: TRBV4-2; CDR3nt: TGTACCAGCAGCCAAGGGGGCGGGGGCACAGATACGCAGTATTTT; CDR3aa: CTSSQGGGGTDTQYF
d_gene: .; j_gene: TRBJ2-2; abundance: .; v_gene: TRBV5-1; CDR3nt: TGCGCCAGCACTGGCGCATACGTCACCGGGGAGCTGTTTTTT; CDR3aa: CASTGAYVTGELFF
d_gene: TRBD2; j_gene: TRBJ2-3; abundance: .; v_gene: TRBV4-1; CDR3nt: TGCGCCAGCAGCCCCTTGTGGGGGGGTAGCACAGATACGCAGTATTTT; CDR3aa: CASSPLWGGSTDTQYF
d_gene: .; j_gene: TRBJ1-2; abundance: .; v_gene: TRBV6-1; CDR3nt: TGTGCCAGCAGTGAAGAAGAAGGGGATCTTGGCTACACCTTC; CDR3aa: CASSEEEGDLGYTF
d_gene: .; j_gene: TRBJ2-3; abundance: once; v_gene: TRBV2; CDR3nt: TGTGCCAGCTCGATCAACCGGGGCGGAGATACGCAGTATTTT; CDR3aa: CASSINRGGDTQYF
d_gene: TRBD1; j_gene: TRBJ2-2; abundance: .; v_gene: TRBV19; CDR3nt: TGTGCCAGTAGTATGGGACAGGGTCCCACCGGGGAGCTGTTTTTT; CDR3aa: CASSMGQGPTGELFF
d_gene: .; j_gene: TRBJ1-1; abundance: once; v_gene: TRBV6-5; CDR3nt: TGTGCCAGCAGTAAGAAGGCGTGGACTGAAGCTTTCTTT; CDR3aa: CASSKKAWTEAFF
d_gene: TRBD1; j_gene: TRBJ1-5; abundance: .; v_gene: TRBV7-9; CDR3nt: TGTGCCAGCAGCTTAGGCGATACAGGGGATCAGCCCCAGCATTTT; CDR3aa: CASSLGDTGDQPQHF
d_gene: TRBD2; j_gene: TRBJ2-5; abundance: .; v_gene: TRBV28; CDR3nt: TGTGCCAGCAGTTCTTTATTGGGACTAGCGGGGACCCACCAAGAGACCCAGTACTTC; CDR3aa: CASSSLLGLAGTHQETQYF
d_gene: .; j_gene: TRBJ2-7; abundance: .; v_gene: TRBV19; CDR3nt: TGTGCCAGTAGTATAAATGGGCCCAGCGCAGGGCAGTACTTC; CDR3aa: CASSINGPSAGQYF
d_gene: .; j_gene: TRBJ1-4; abundance: .; v_gene: TRBV30; CDR3nt: TGTGCCTGGAGTCCCGGGGCCATGAATGAAAAACTGTTTTTT; CDR3aa: CAWSPGAMNEKLFF
d_gene: .; j_gene: TRBJ1-6; abundance: few; v_gene: TRBV19; CDR3nt: TGTGCCAGTAGTACTGACGGGACCTATAATTCACCCCTCCACTTT; CDR3aa: CASSTDGTYNSPLHF
d_gene: TRBD1; j_gene: TRBJ2-7; abundance: .; v_gene: TRBV9; CDR3nt: TGTGCCAGCAGCGTAGGGACAGGGGCCTACGAGCAGTACTTC; CDR3aa: CASSVGTGAYEQYF
d_gene: .; j_gene: TRBJ2-7; abundance: .; v_gene: TRBV6-1; CDR3nt: TGTGCCAGCAGCGAAGGGGACTGGACTTCCTACGAGCAGTACTTC; CDR3aa: CASSEGDWTSYEQYF
d_gene: .; j_gene: TRBJ1-2; abundance: few; v_gene: TRBV4-2; CDR3nt: TGTGCCAGCAGCCAAGAGGGGCAGGGAGGTTTCGGAGGCTACACCTTC; CDR3aa: CASSQEGQGGFGGYTF
d_gene: .; j_gene: TRBJ1-3; abundance: .; v_gene: TRBV28; CDR3nt: TGTGCCAGCAGTCAATGGGGCGGTTTTGGCCCGCACACCATATATTTT; CDR3aa: CASSQWGGFGPHTIYF
d_gene: .; j_gene: TRBJ1-3; abundance: .; v_gene: TRBV9; CDR3nt: TGTGCCAGCAGCGTAGGGGACACCCGCTCTGGAAACACCATATATTTT; CDR3aa: CASSVGDTRSGNTIYF
d_gene: .; j_gene: TRBJ2-1; abundance: .; v_gene: TRBV5-6; CDR3nt: TGTGCCAGCAGCTTGCTTCGACAGCCTTATACCTCCTACAATGAGCAGTTCTTC; CDR3aa: CASSLLRQPYTSYNEQFF
d_gene: .; j_gene: TRBJ1-1; abundance: .; v_gene: TRBV6-1; CDR3nt: TGTGCCAGCAGTCCTCTGGGGGTGGGCACTGAAGCTTTCTTT; CDR3aa: CASSPLGVGTEAFF
d_gene: .; j_gene: TRBJ2-1; abundance: .; v_gene: TRBV4-1; CDR3nt: TGCGCCAGCAGCCAAGATAGGGGGGGGTTCTACAATGAGCAGTTCTTC; CDR3aa: CASSQDRGGFYNEQFF
d_gene: TRBD1; j_gene: TRBJ1-6; abundance: few; v_gene: TRBV30; CDR3nt: TGTGCCTGGAGTTTAAGGACAGGGGCGTTTAATTCACCCCTCCACTTT; CDR3aa: CAWSLRTGAFNSPLHF
d_gene: .; j_gene: TRBJ1-2; abundance: .; v_gene: TRBV4-1; CDR3nt: TGCGCCAGCAGCCAAGAACAGGAGAGGCACTATGGCTACACCTTC; CDR3aa: CASSQEQERHYGYTF
d_gene: .; j_gene: TRBJ2-4; abundance: .; v_gene: TRBV10-3; CDR3nt: TGTGCCATCAGTGAGCGGGGCCAGGTACCTAGCCAAAACATTCAGTACTTC; CDR3aa: CAISERGQVPSQNIQYF
d_gene: .; j_gene: TRBJ2-6; abundance: .; v_gene: TRBV27; CDR3nt: TGTGCCAGCAGTTTAACATATACCTCTGGGGCCAACGTCCTGACTTTC; CDR3aa: CASSLTYTSGANVLTF
d_gene: .; j_gene: TRBJ1-1; abundance: .; v_gene: TRBV30; CDR3nt: TGTGCCTGGAGGGGTCGGGACGCCGTAAGGAACACTGAAGCTTTCTTT; CDR3aa: CAWRGRDAVRNTEAFF
d_gene: TRBD2; j_gene: TRBJ2-5; abundance: .; v_gene: TRBV4-2; CDR3nt: TGTGCCAGCAGCCAAGGATGGCCTAGCGGGGGGGGTGAGACCCAGTACTTC; CDR3aa: CASSQGWPSGGGETQYF
d_gene: .; j_gene: TRBJ2-1; abundance: .; v_gene: TRBV4-1; CDR3nt: TGCGCCAGCAGCCAAGACAGGATGTCCTACAATGAGCAGTTCTTC; CDR3aa: CASSQDRMSYNEQFF
d_gene: .; j_gene: TRBJ2-7; abundance: .; v_gene: TRBV2; CDR3nt: TGTGCCAGCATTAAGAACCGGGTCTCAACCTACGAGCAGTACTTC; CDR3aa: CASIKNRVSTYEQYF
d_gene: TRBD1; j_gene: TRBJ1-6; abundance: .; v_gene: TRBV5-1; CDR3nt: TGCGCCAGCAGCATACAGGGGGTGAATAATTCACCCCTCCACTTT; CDR3aa: CASSIQGVNNSPLHF
d_gene: .; j_gene: TRBJ2-2; abundance: .; v_gene: TRBV19; CDR3nt: TGTGCCAGTAGTATAGACAGGGCCGGGGAGCTGTTTTTT; CDR3aa: CASSIDRAGELFF
d_gene: .; j_gene: TRBJ2-7; abundance: .; v_gene: TRBV5-5; CDR3nt: TGTGCCAGCAGCGCGGGACTTAGGGATGGGACCTACGAGCAGTACTTC; CDR3aa: CASSAGLRDGTYEQYF
d_gene: .; j_gene: TRBJ1-6; abundance: .; v_gene: TRBV7-9; CDR3nt: TGTGCCAGCAGCAAAGGGGTCAGTAATTCACCCCTCCACTTT; CDR3aa: CASSKGVSNSPLHF
d_gene: TRBD1; j_gene: TRBJ2-7; abundance: .; v_gene: TRBV9; CDR3nt: TGTGCCAGCAGCGCCCCGGGACAGCATTCCTACGAGCAGTACTTC; CDR3aa: CASSAPGQHSYEQYF
d_gene: TRBD1; j_gene: TRBJ1-6; abundance: .; v_gene: TRBV6-5; CDR3nt: TGTGCCAGCAGTTACTCCGTAACAGGGGAGTCACCCCTCCACTTT; CDR3aa: CASSYSVTGESPLHF
d_gene: .; j_gene: TRBJ2-5; abundance: .; v_gene: TRBV12-5; CDR3nt: TGTGCTAGTGGTTCGGACACGACCTTGGGGGAGACCCAGTACTTC; CDR3aa: CASGSDTTLGETQYF
d_gene: .; j_gene: TRBJ2-3; abundance: .; v_gene: TRBV6-5; CDR3nt: TGTGCCAGCAGAAGGGGGGCGGAGACGCAGTATTTT; CDR3aa: CASRRGAETQYF
d_gene: .; j_gene: TRBJ1-1; abundance: once; v_gene: TRBV2; CDR3nt: TGTGCCAGCAGGCTAGCCCAGAACACTGAAGCTTTCTTT; CDR3aa: CASRLAQNTEAFF
d_gene: TRBD1; j_gene: TRBJ1-6; abundance: few; v_gene: TRBV19; CDR3nt: TGTGCCAGTAGTGGACAGGGAAATTCACCCCTCCACTTT; CDR3aa: CASSGQGNSPLHF
d_gene: .; j_gene: TRBJ1-2; abundance: .; v_gene: TRBV29-1; CDR3nt: TGCAGCGCCGGAACGGAGGGTGGCTACACCTTC; CDR3aa: CSAGTEGGYTF
d_gene: .; j_gene: TRBJ1-1; abundance: .; v_gene: TRBV10-3; CDR3nt: TGTGCCATCAGTCGCGCGGACATGAACACTGAAGCTTTCTTT; CDR3aa: CAISRADMNTEAFF
d_gene: TRBD2; j_gene: TRBJ2-2; abundance: .; v_gene: TRBV4-2; CDR3nt: TGTGCCAGCAGCCCGTCCGTGGCGGGGGGGCTAGCCACCGGGGAGCTGTTTTTT; CDR3aa: CASSPSVAGGLATGELFF
d_gene: TRBD1; j_gene: TRBJ2-7; abundance: .; v_gene: TRBV6-1; CDR3nt: TGTGCCAGCAGTAGGACCCGGGACAGCTCCTACGAGCAGTACTTC; CDR3aa: CASSRTRDSSYEQYF
d_gene: TRBD1; j_gene: TRBJ1-5; abundance: .; v_gene: TRBV4-1; CDR3nt: TGCGCCAGCAGCCAAAGGGGACAGTCCAATCAGCCCCAGCATTTT; CDR3aa: CASSQRGQSNQPQHF
d_gene: .; j_gene: TRBJ2-2; abundance: .; v_gene: TRBV10-3; CDR3nt: TGTGCCATCAGCGGGGACCAGGCTACCGGGGAGCTGTTTTTT; CDR3aa: CAISGDQATGELFF
d_gene: .; j_gene: TRBJ2-2; abundance: .; v_gene: TRBV4-1; CDR3nt: TGCGCCAGCAGCAAGCGCACCGGGGAGCTGTTTTTT; CDR3aa: CASSKRTGELFF
d_gene: .; j_gene: TRBJ1-5; abundance: .; v_gene: TRBV19; CDR3nt: TGTGCCAGTAAAGGCCTCTCAATCAATCAGCCCCAGCATTTT; CDR3aa: CASKGLSINQPQHF
d_gene: .; j_gene: TRBJ1-4; abundance: .; v_gene: TRBV6-6; CDR3nt: TGTGCCAGCAGCTCCAGCCAGGGAGCAACTAATGAAAAACTGTTTTTT; CDR3aa: CASSSSQGATNEKLFF
d_gene: .; j_gene: TRBJ2-1; abundance: .; v_gene: TRBV19; CDR3nt: TGTGCCAGTAGTCGTACAGGGACATTCTACAATGAGCAGTTCTTC; CDR3aa: CASSRTGTFYNEQFF